This TCR beta chain was recovered during a study of blood T cell repertoires in COVID-19. About this clone: Other DNA sequences in the same sample also yield this CDR3.

Clones were read by immunoSEQ multiplex PCR, and TCRdb kept only the in-frame ones, dropping some. The sample lists around 300,000 clones, about 87% occurring once. Trimming stripped 3 bases from V and 6 bases from J, with 9 bases between. CDR3 length: 13 amino acids. Sequences were obtained from PBMCs or T cells enriched from blood (not recorded which). The V call is TRBV12-3 or TRBV12-4, the J call TRBJ1-3; possibly TRBD1 for D (5 bases). This receptor was identified in a woman between 50 and 59 years old who had recovered from COVID-19. CDR3 nucleotide sequence: TGTGCCAGCAGTTTCGGAGGGGCAAACACCATATATTTT. Amino acid sequence: CASSFGGANTIYF.